These 16 T cell receptor beta chains share one sample of origin, sequenced in a study of T cell repertoires in cytomegalovirus infection. MiXCR, applied by TCRdb to the reads, yields one record per CDR3 protein. The profile shows around 74,000 distinct CDR3 sequences, roughly 3.6% of them singletons. The specimen was PBMCs. The receptor source for this set is a human donor in good health (CMV status not recorded). Some clones in this sample may be carry-over from other donors' samples.

This clonotype has at least ten counts. The chain combines TRBV20-1 with TRBJ2-7; a possible D gene is TRBD1 (6 bases). Trimming stripped 7 bases from V and 6 bases from J, with 16 bases between. From germline, CDR1 is DFQATT and CDR2 SNEGSKA (reference sequence). There are 12 residues in the CDR3. The CDR3 loop reads CSGSTGFVEQYF. The CDR3 DNA follows: TGCAGTGGCTCCACAGGGTTCGTCGAGCAGTACTTC.

For this clonotype: This sequence may be a read error, since a much larger clone differs from it by one base. V usage is TRBV28 and J usage is TRBJ1-1; D unclear. The V end was cut by 5 bases, the J end by 0 bases, with 13 bases between. The CDR3 runs 15 residues. Germline lookup yields CDR1 MDHEN and CDR2 SYDVKM. The CDR3 loop reads CASSPTDDMNTEAFF. In nucleotides, the CDR3 is TGTGCCAGCAGTCCGACGGACGACATGAACACTGAAGCTTTCTTT.

Many counts were recorded for this clonotype. This chain uses TRBV7-2 with TRBJ2-7; D possibly uses TRBD1 or TRBD2 (5 bases each). Germline V gene data show CDR1 as SGHTA and CDR2 as FQGNSA. The V end was cut by 0 bases, the J end by 0 bases, with 12 bases between. The CDR3 spans 16 residues. In DNA form, the CDR3 reads TGTGCCAGCAGCTTAGCGGGGCGGGTGAGCTCCTACGAGCAGTACTTC. This translates into CASSLAGRVSSYEQYF. Using reference TRBV7-2 and TRBJ2-7 for the parts outside the CDR3, the full variable domain is GAGVSQSPSNKVTEKGKDVELRCDPISGHTALYWYRQSLGQGLEFLIYFQGNSAPDKSGLPSDRFSAERTGGSVSTLTIQRTQQEDSAVYLCASSLAGRVSSYEQYFGPGTRLTVT.

This clonotype was picked up many times. The rearrangement uses TRBV7-8 and TRBJ2-7; D remains unclear. V was pared by 0 bases and J by 5 bases, with 17 bases between. Germline CDR1 is SGHVS and CDR2 is FQNEAQ. The CDR3 consists of 16 residues. In DNA form, the CDR3 reads TGTGCCAGCAGCTTAGCCCTTGGCTCAGAGGTCCACGAGCAGTACTTC. Protein: CASSLALGSEVHEQYF.

This clonotype was counted once. Just one base apart from a much larger clone, this may be a read error. The chain is built from TRBV10-3 and TRBJ2-5; D is undetermined. The CDR3 contains 10 residues. Germline V lookup: CDR1 ENHRY, CDR2 SYGVKD. CDR3 sequence reads: CTIGKETQYF. CDR3 coding DNA: TGTACCATAGGGAAAGAGACCCAGTACTTC.

This clonotype appeared many times. The V gene is TRBV27, the J gene TRBJ2-1; 8 positions match TRBD2. This CDR3 spans 12 amino acids. V lost 6 bases and J lost 5; bases outside the gene matches: 0. Germline CDR1 reads MNHEY; CDR2 reads SMNVEV (reference sequence). The CDR3 bases are TGTGCCAGCAGACTAGCGGACAATGAGCAGTTCTTC. Residues: CASRLADNEQFF.

This clonotype has a count of ten or more. The V gene is TRBV5-5, the J gene TRBJ2-2, with 7 bases identical to TRBD1. The germline V gene encodes CDR1 SGHKS and CDR2 YYEKEE (reference sequence). This CDR3 is 16 amino acids long. V lost 3 bases, J lost 1 base, and 6 bases stayed unmatched. The CDR3 loop is CASSSKGQVNTGELFF. Here the CDR3 DNA reads TGTGCCAGCAGCTCAAAAGGACAGGTGAACACCGGGGAGCTGTTTTTT.

This clonotype has at least ten counts. The junction differs from germline at one of its ends, possibly a read error. V is TRBV2 and J is TRBJ2-1, with D perhaps TRBD1 (6 bases). This CDR3 region has 14 residues. Germline CDR1 SNHLY, CDR2 FYNNEI. CDR3 residues: CASSGTRQPPIVCF. The CDR3 region has the DNA TGTGCCAGCAGCGGGACAAGGCAACCTCCTATAGTTTGTTTC.

This clonotype was seen at least ten times. The chain joins TRBV20-1 to TRBJ1-3; D is unclear. V lost 0 bases, J lost 4 bases, and 10 bases lay in between. CDR1 is DFQATT, CDR2 SNEGSKA, per germline (reference sequence). The CDR3 totals 14 residues. Written as DNA, the CDR3 is TGCAGTGCTAGAGATCTAACAGTAGGAAACACCATATATTTT. Protein sequence: CSARDLTVGNTIYF.

This clonotype was observed at least ten times. The chain couples TRBV5-6 to TRBJ2-2; 7 nucleotides agree with TRBD1. V gave up 4 bases and J gave up 7 bases; unmatched junction bases: 10. CDR1 is SGHDT and CDR2 is YYEEEE in the germline V gene. The CDR3 consists of 15 residues. CDR3 DNA: TGTGCCAGCAGCCACCGGACAGGATGGAGCGGGGAGCTGTTTTTT. Protein sequence: CASSHRTGWSGELFF. Variable domain in full (rest from reference TRBV5-6 and TRBJ2-2): DAGVTQSPTHLIKTRGQQVTLRCSPKSGHDTVSWYQQALGQGPQFIFQYYEEEERQRGNFPDRFSGHQFPNYSSELNVNALLLGDSALYLCASSHRTGWSGELFFGEGSRLTVL.

This clonotype was recorded at least ten times. J is TRBJ2-1 and V is TRBV27; TRBD2 agrees at 12 bases. Germline CDR1 reads MNHEY; CDR2 reads SMNVEV (reference sequence). CDR3 size: 17 residues. V shed 2 bases and J 8 bases; nucleotides not matched to a gene: 10. Here the CDR3 reads CASSLGPLAGGPYEQFF. The CDR3 coding sequence is TGTGCCAGCAGTTTAGGTCCGCTAGCGGGAGGGCCATATGAGCAGTTCTTC.

About this clonotype: It may be a read error: a sequence one base away is much more abundant. The J gene is TRBJ2-3, the V gene TRBV7-8; D may be TRBD2 (5 bases). This CDR3 contains 13 residues. From germline, CDR1 is SGHVS and CDR2 FQNEAQ. The CDR3: CTSSWAGADTQYF. In nucleotides, the CDR3 is TGTACCAGCAGCTGGGCCGGGGCAGATACGCAGTATTTT.

This clonotype was counted ten times or more. The rearrangement uses TRBV7-2 and TRBJ1-1; D may be TRBD1 (5 bases). CDR1 is SGHTA, CDR2 FQGNSA, per germline. With 2 bases removed from V and 1 base from J, the gap between germline ends came to 8 bases. The CDR3 contains 14 residues. CDR3 region: CASSLMGENTEAFF. The CDR3 DNA reads TGTGCCAGCAGCTTAATGGGGGAGAACACTGAAGCTTTCTTT.

This clonotype counts as large. The chain carries TRBV6-2 or TRBV6-3 and TRBJ1-2; possible D gene TRBD1, 5 bases. The length of the CDR3 is 14 residues. Trimming removed 0 bases from V and 6 bases from J, with 11 bases in between. The germline V gene has CDR1 MNHEY and CDR2 SVGEGT. CDR3 DNA sequence: TGTGCCAGCAGTTACTCGATAGGGACGGATGGCTACACCTTC. Amino acid sequence: CASSYSIGTDGYTF.

This clonotype was detected ten times or more. The CDR3 DNA reads TGTGCCAGCAGTTTAAGGCGCAGGGACTATGGCTACACCTTC. This sequence encodes CASSLRRRDYGYTF. The chain couples TRBV27 to TRBJ1-2, with D possibly TRBD1 on 5 matching bases. CDR1 is MNHEY, CDR2 SMNVEV, per germline (reference sequence). The CDR3 extends over 14 amino acids. The V end lost 2 bases, the J end lost 3 bases, and 10 bases lay between the germline ends.

In its sample, this clonotype was seen many times. The rearrangement joins TRBV7-2 to TRBJ1-6, with TRBD1 identical over 7 bases. The V gene's germline CDR1 is SGHTA and CDR2 FQGNSA. J was trimmed by 5 bases and V by 2 bases; bases with no gene match: 12. The CDR3 sequence is 18 residues long. The CDR3 nucleotides read TGTGCCAGCAGCTTAATCCCCGGGGGGACAGCAAATAATTCACCCCTCCACTTT. Translated, it gives CASSLIPGGTANNSPLHF. The full variable domain, its missing parts supplied by reference TRBV7-2 and TRBJ1-6, is GAGVSQSPSNKVTEKGKDVELRCDPISGHTALYWYRQSLGQGLEFLIYFQGNSAPDKSGLPSDRFSAERTGGSVSTLTIQRTQQEDSAVYLCASSLIPGGTANNSPLHFGNGTRLTVT.